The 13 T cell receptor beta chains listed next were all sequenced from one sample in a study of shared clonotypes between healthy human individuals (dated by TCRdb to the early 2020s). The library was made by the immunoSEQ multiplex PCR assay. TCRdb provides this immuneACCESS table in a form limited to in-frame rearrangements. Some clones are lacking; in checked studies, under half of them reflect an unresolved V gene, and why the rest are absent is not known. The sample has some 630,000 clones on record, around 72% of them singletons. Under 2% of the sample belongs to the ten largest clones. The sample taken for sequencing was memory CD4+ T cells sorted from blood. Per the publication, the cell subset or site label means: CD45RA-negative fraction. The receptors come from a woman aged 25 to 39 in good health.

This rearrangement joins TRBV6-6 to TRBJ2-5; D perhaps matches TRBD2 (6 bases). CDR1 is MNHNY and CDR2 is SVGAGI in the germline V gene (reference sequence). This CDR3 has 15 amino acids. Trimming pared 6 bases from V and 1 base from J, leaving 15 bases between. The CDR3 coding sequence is TGTGCCAGCAGCCGCCGACCGGGACTCCAAGAGACCCAGTACTTC. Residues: CASSRRPGLQETQYF.

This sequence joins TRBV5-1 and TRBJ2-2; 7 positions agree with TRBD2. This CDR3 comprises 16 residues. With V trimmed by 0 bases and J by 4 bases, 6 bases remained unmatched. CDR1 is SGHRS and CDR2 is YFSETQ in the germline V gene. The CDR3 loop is CASSLGSSGTTGELFF. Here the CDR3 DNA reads TGCGCCAGCAGCTTGGGGTCTAGCGGTACCACCGGGGAGCTGTTTTTT.

This CDR3 is CASSLGGSGANVLTF. CDR3 nucleotide sequence: TGTGCCAGCAGCTTAGGGGGTTCTGGGGCCAACGTCCTGACTTTC. V is TRBV11-3 and J is TRBJ2-6; D is unclear. Per the germline V gene, CDR1 is SGHNT and CDR2 is YENEEA. The CDR3 runs 15 residues. The V end was cut by 1 base, the J end by 1 base, with 5 bases between.

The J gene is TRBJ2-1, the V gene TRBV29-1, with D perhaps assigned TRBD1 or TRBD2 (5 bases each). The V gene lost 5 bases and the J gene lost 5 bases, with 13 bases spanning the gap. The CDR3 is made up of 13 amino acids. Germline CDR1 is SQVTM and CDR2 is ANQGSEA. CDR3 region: CSVRGTADNEQFF. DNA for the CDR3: TGCAGCGTTCGTGGGACGGCGGACAATGAGCAGTTCTTC.

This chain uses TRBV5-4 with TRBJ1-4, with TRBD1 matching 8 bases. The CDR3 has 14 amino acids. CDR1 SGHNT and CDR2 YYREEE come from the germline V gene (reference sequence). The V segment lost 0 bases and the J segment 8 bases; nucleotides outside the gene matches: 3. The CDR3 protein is CASSLAGGREKLFF. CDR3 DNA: TGTGCCAGCAGCTTGGCAGGGGGCAGGGAAAAACTGTTTTTT.

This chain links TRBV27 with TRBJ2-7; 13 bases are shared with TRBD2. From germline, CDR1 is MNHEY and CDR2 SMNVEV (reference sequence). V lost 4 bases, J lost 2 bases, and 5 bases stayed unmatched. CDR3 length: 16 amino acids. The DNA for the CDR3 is TGTGCCAGCAGTTACCGAGGGACTAGCGGGACCTACGAGCAGTACTTC. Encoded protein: CASSYRGTSGTYEQYF.

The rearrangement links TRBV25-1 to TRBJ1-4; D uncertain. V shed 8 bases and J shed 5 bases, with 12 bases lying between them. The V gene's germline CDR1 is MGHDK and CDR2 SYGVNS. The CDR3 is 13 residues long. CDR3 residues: CASRTAVNEKLFF. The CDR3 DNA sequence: TGTGCCAGCCGGACGGCCGTCAATGAAAAACTGTTTTTT.

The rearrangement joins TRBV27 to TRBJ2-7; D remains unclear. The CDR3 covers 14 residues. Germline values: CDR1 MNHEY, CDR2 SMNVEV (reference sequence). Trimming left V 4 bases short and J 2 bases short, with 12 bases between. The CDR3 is CASSSLVGPYEQYF. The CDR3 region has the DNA TGTGCCAGCAGTTCACTTGTTGGGCCCTACGAGCAGTACTTC.

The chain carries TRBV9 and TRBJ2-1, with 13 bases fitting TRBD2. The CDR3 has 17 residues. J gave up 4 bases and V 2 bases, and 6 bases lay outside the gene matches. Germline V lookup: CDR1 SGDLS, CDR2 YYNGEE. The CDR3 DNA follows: TGTGCCAGCAGCGTGGGGACTAGCGGGACAAATTACAATGAGCAGTTCTTC. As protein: CASSVGTSGTNYNEQFF.

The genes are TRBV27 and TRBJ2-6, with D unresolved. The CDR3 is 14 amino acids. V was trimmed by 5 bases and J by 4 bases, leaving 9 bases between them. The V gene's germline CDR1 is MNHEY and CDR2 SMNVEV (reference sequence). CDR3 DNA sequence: TGTGCCAGCAGTCGGGCGACCGGGGCCAACGTCCTGACTTTC. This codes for CASSRATGANVLTF.

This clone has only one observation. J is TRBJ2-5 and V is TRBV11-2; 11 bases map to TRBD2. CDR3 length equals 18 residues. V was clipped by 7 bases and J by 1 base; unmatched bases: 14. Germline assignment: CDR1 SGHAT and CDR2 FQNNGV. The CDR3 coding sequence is TGTGCCAGCACCAAGGGATCGCTAGCGGGAGGCCTCCAAGAGACCCAGTACTTC. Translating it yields CASTKGSLAGGLQETQYF.

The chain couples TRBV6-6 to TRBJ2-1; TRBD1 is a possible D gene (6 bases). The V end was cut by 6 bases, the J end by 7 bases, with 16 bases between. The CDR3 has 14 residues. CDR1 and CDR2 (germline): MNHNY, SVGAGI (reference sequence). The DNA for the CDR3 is TGTGCCAGCAGCTCCGATGGACAGATTAATGAGCAGTTCTTC. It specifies CASSSDGQINEQFF.

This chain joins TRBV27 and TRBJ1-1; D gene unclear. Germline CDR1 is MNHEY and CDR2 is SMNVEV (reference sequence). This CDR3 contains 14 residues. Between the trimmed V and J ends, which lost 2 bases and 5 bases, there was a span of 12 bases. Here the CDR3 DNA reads TGTGCCAGCAGTTTAGCCTTTTTCACGACTGAAGCTTTCTTT. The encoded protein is CASSLAFFTTEAFF.